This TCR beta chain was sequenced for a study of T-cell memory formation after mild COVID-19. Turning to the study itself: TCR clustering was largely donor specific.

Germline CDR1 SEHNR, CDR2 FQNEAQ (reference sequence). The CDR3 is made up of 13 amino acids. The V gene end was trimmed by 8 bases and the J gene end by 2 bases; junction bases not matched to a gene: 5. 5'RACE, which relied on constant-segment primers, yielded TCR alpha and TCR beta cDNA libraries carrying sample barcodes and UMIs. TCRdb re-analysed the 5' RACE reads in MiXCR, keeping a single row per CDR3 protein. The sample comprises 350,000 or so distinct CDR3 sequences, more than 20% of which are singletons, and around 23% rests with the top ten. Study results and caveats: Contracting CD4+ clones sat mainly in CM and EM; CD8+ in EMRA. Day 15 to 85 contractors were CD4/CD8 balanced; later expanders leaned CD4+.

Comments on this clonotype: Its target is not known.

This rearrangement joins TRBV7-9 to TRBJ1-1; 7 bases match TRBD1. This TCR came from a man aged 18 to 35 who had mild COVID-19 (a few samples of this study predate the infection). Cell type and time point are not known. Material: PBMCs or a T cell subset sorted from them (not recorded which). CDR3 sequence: CASDGTANTEAFF. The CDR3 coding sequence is TGTGCCAGCGACGGGACAGCCAACACTGAAGCTTTCTTT.